This entry concerns a single T cell receptor (beta chain). This clonotype was observed many times. Which antigen it targets is not known. The record has no base qualities; no much larger clone is one base away. The label giving this sample's treatment or condition can be read as: live attenuated yellow fever vaccine strain. PBMCs were isolated from peripheral blood using a standard Ficoll-Paque protocol. CD4 and CD8 T-cell fractions were isolated with Dynabeads CD4 and CD8 positive selection kits. RNA was extracted with TriZol from bulk PBMCs, CD4 and CD8 fractions, and dextramer-positive and dextramer-negative fractions. Germline trimming: 5 bases from V, 6 bases from J; junction bases outside gene matches: 11. Taken from the germline V gene (reference sequence), the CDR1 and CDR2 loops are DFQATT and SNEGSKA. Measured from the cysteine to the phenylalanine, the CDR3 is 15 residues long. Solely the CDR3 DNA is kept, with 45 bases framed from the first base.

These data come from a study of T cells after yellow fever vaccination (dated by TCRdb to between 2018 and 2021). About the investigation overall: The SMART-Seq v4 Ultra Low Input RNA kit was used to prepare libraries from fractions with low cell numbers. Bulk PBMC replicates and cell subsets were isolated from blood drawn at multiple timepoints before and after both primary and secondary immunization. Two healthy male donors, one aged 18 to 29 and one aged 30 to 40 years, made up the cohort. To track T-cell clones before and after primary and booster YFV17D yellow fever vaccination, bulk TCR alpha and beta repertoires were sequenced longitudinally.

Synthesis of TCR cDNA relied on 5'RACE template switching, a step that introduced a universal primer site along with unique molecular identifiers. cDNA synthesis was primed from both the TCR alpha and TCR beta constant segments. Libraries were amplified in two PCR steps, with sample barcodes and sequencing adapters added in the second step. Sequencing of the libraries was done on either Illumina HiSeq 2500 (2x100 bp) or NovaSeq (2x150 bp). Under the source paper's analysis protocol: MIGEC was used to demultiplex reads and collapse the reads into UMI consensus sequences, and MiXCR was used for V(D)J alignment. Vaccine-responding clonotypes were defined with edgeR using replicate PBMC samples, requiring FDR below 0.01 and a log2 fold change above 5 up to day 15. Bulk clonotypes were assigned CD4 or CD8 identity according to which sequenced CD4 or CD8 repertoire held them at higher abundance. TCRdb's own reprocessing of the public reads used fastp at Q25 and MiXCR and kept productive beta chains. Entries that share a CDR3 protein sequence are merged under the most common genes and DNA. The V and J calls were not made by the authors but by TCRdb's processing. Present in this sample are 240,000 or so distinct CDR3 sequences, 6% to 7.5% of which were seen just once. Roughly 0.86% of the sample is taken by the ten largest.

Points the paper makes about the study in general: Because abundant contaminating clonotypes from the bulk population could be contained in FACS-sorted repertoires, computational filtering was required. The secondary T-cell response was weaker than the primary response but faster, peaking on day 5 instead of day 15. After the booster, most clones that had expanded after primary vaccination were detected again (around 96% of CD4 and around nine tenths of CD8), suggesting broad maintenance of memory. A small share of clonotypes was detected in both CD4 and CD8 compartments, with the overlap likely arising from convergent recombination. Only a couple of donors were included in the study, so the extent to which the findings can be generalized is limited.

This clonotype originated in a man aged 25 to 40 who received the YFV17D yellow fever vaccine. Sequences were derived from CD4+ T cells sorted from PBMCs, sampled 15 days after the yellow fever booster vaccination. The chain is encoded by TRBV20-1 joined to TRBJ1-5, and 9 junction bases match TRBD1. The DNA sequence is given as TGCAGTGCTTTCCGACAGGGGGGATTGGGTCAGCCCCAGCATTTT. This encodes CSAFRQGGLGQPQHF.